The next 23 T cell receptor beta chains were all read from a single sample in a study of CD4 T cells in relation to SARS-CoV-2 and coronaviruses. Before the COVID-19 pandemic, during about 2011-2019, CD4+ T cells were taken from unexposed donors. Isolation of CD4+ T cells took place after around eleven days in culture. What these receptors recognize is not known. The method was immunoSEQ multiplex PCR; TCRdb's version includes in-frame clones alone and lacks a portion of them. Counted here are around 16,000 clones, around 74% occurring once; the ten biggest clones make up 20% to 30%. The sequencing input was CD4+ T cells from PBMCs, cultured in vitro. These receptors came from a human donor in good health.

The rearrangement uses TRBV12-5 and TRBJ2-1; TRBD2 agrees at 9 bases. The germline V gene has CDR1 LGHNT and CDR2 FRNRAP. V lost 3 bases, J lost 5 bases, and 17 bases stayed unmatched. The CDR3 length is 19 residues. CDR3 loop: CASGFSPYSRSSGNNEQFF. The CDR3 DNA reads TGTGCTAGTGGTTTCTCCCCCTACTCTCGGTCTAGCGGGAACAATGAGCAGTTCTTC.

The chain couples TRBV27 to TRBJ2-3; 16 bases align to TRBD2. This CDR3 is built from 18 residues. J gave up 4 bases and V 1 base, and 5 bases lay outside the gene matches. From germline, CDR1 is MNHEY and CDR2 SMNVEV (reference sequence). The CDR3 spells CASSLLGTSGRAPDTQYF. In DNA, the CDR3 is TGTGCCAGCAGTTTATTAGGGACTAGCGGGAGGGCCCCAGATACGCAGTATTTT.

The rearrangement joins TRBV5-1 to TRBJ1-2; D gene ambiguous. Germline CDR1 and CDR2: SGHRS and YFSETQ. This CDR3 has 14 residues. The germline V and J ends were trimmed by 1 base and 4 bases, with 11 bases remaining between them. The CDR3 loop is CASSLPGIPYGYTF. In DNA, the CDR3 is TGCGCCAGCAGCTTGCCGGGGATTCCCTATGGCTACACCTTC.

The chain recombines TRBV15 with TRBJ1-5; D not certain. In germline, CDR1 is LNHNV, CDR2 YYDKDF (reference sequence). The CDR3 covers 12 residues. Trimming stripped 1 base from V and 6 bases from J, with 4 bases between. The CDR3 reads CATSRVGQPQHF. The CDR3 DNA reads TGTGCCACCAGCAGAGTCGGTCAGCCCCAGCATTTT.

The V gene is TRBV20-1, the J gene TRBJ1-3; D unclear. The CDR3 length is 13 residues. Germline-derived CDR1 and CDR2 are DFQATT and SNEGSKA (reference sequence). Trimming removed 3 bases from V and 1 base from J, with 7 bases in between. CDR3 residues: CSASVTSGNTIYF. The CDR3 nucleotides are TGCAGTGCTAGTGTCACTTCTGGAAACACCATATATTTT.

The gene calls are TRBV10-3 and TRBJ2-3; the match to TRBD2 covers 7 bases. Germline V gives CDR1 ENHRY, CDR2 SYGVKD. V shed 2 bases and J 3 bases; nucleotides not matched to a gene: 5. CDR3 length: 15 amino acids. The CDR3 nucleotides read TGTGCCATCAGTGAGGGAGTAGCGGGTACAGATACGCAGTATTTT. Translation: CAISEGVAGTDTQYF.

The genes are TRBV19 and TRBJ2-1; 11 nucleotides align to TRBD2. This CDR3 comprises 17 residues. J lost 2 bases, V lost 0 bases, and 3 bases had no gene match. CDR1 is LNHDA, CDR2 SQIVND, per germline (reference sequence). Written as DNA, the CDR3 is TGTGCCAGTAGTATAGACCTACTAGCGGGGGCCTACAATGAGCAGTTCTTC. Amino acids: CASSIDLLAGAYNEQFF.

The chain is built from TRBV28 and TRBJ2-6, with D possibly matching TRBD1 (6 bases). Germline CDR1 reads MDHEN; CDR2 reads SYDVKM. The CDR3 contains 16 residues. The V end lost 4 bases, the J end lost 0 bases, and 10 bases lay between the germline ends. The DNA for the CDR3 is TGTGCCAGCAGTTACGGGACATTCTCTGGGGCCAACGTCCTGACTTTC. Its translation is CASSYGTFSGANVLTF.

This CDR3 is CASSENRGGRETQYF. For the CDR3, the DNA is TGTGCCAGTTCAGAAAATCGTGGGGGGAGAGAGACCCAGTACTTC. The V and J genes are TRBV19 and TRBJ2-5; D is perhaps TRBD2 (6 bases). V was clipped by 8 bases and J by 4 bases, with 20 bases between them. CDR3 length: 15 residues. Germline CDR1 is LNHDA and CDR2 is SQIVND (reference sequence).

The V and J genes are TRBV4-2 and TRBJ2-7, with D unresolved. The V end lost 0 bases, the J end lost 1 base, and 10 bases lay between the germline ends. CDR1 is LGHNA and CDR2 is YNFKEQ in the germline V gene. The CDR3 spans 15 residues. In DNA, the CDR3 is TGTGCCAGCAGCCAAGATGGGCAGAGTTCCTACGAGCAGTACTTC. This encodes CASSQDGQSSYEQYF.

In this sample, this clone turned up a few times. The chain links TRBV5-6 to TRBJ1-4, with 9 bases matching TRBD1. The CDR3 runs 14 residues. The germline gives CDR1 SGHDT, CDR2 YYEEEE. The V segment lost 2 bases and the J segment 7 bases; nucleotides outside the gene matches: 3. The CDR3 region is CASSFGQGSEKLFF. DNA of the CDR3: TGTGCCAGCAGCTTCGGACAGGGGAGTGAAAAACTGTTTTTT.

The chain employs TRBV6-5 and TRBJ2-3; 7 bases agree with TRBD2. This CDR3 region has 14 residues. Germline-derived CDR1 and CDR2 are MNHEY and SVGAGI. V lost 10 bases and J lost 0; bases outside the gene matches: 7. CDR3 in amino acids: CAMGTTGSTDTQYF. The CDR3 coding sequence is TGTGCCATGGGGACTACCGGAAGCACAGATACGCAGTATTTT.

The chain employs TRBV6-1 and TRBJ1-1; D gene uncertain. Trimming removed 3 bases from V and 1 base from J, with 6 bases in between. There are 13 residues in the CDR3. The germline gives CDR1 MNHNS, CDR2 SASEGT. The CDR3 DNA reads as TGTGCCAGCAGTGACGTGTGGAACACTGAAGCTTTCTTT. It translates to CASSDVWNTEAFF.

The V and J genes are TRBV18 and TRBJ2-7; D not resolved. Trimming left V 5 bases short and J 3 bases short, with 11 bases between. Germline V gene sequence: CDR1 KGHSH, CDR2 LQKENI. The CDR3 has 13 amino acids. DNA for the CDR3: TGTGCCAGCTCAGCAACTCCTCACTACGAGCAGTACTTC. Its translation is CASSATPHYEQYF.

In this sample, this clone turned up once. The chain has TRBV30 and TRBJ2-7; D possibly corresponds to TRBD1 (5 bases). Germline V gene sequence: CDR1 GTSNPN, CDR2 SVGIG (reference sequence). The V gene lost 4 bases and the J gene lost 2 bases, with 9 bases spanning the gap. The CDR3 is 12 amino acids. CDR3 protein: CAWTPGTYEQYF. DNA of the CDR3: TGTGCCTGGACTCCAGGGACCTACGAGCAGTACTTC.

This chain joins TRBV18 and TRBJ2-5; weak D call: TRBD1 (6 bases). The ends were cut back, 3 bases at V and 6 bases at J, with 20 bases in the middle. CDR3 length: 16 amino acids. CDR1 KGHSH and CDR2 LQKENI come from the germline V gene. The CDR3 sequence is CASSPMPGHGAQTQYF. The CDR3 DNA is TGTGCCAGCTCACCGATGCCGGGACACGGGGCCCAGACCCAGTACTTC.

This chain connects TRBV5-4 to TRBJ2-7, with 8 nucleotides matching TRBD2. V dropped 3 bases and J dropped 8; count of bases not matched to a gene: 16. Germline V lookup: CDR1 SGHNT, CDR2 YYREEE (reference sequence). CDR3 length: 16 residues. This CDR3 is CASSSGRAGLENKQYF. CDR3 DNA: TGTGCCAGCAGCTCCGGTAGAGCGGGACTAGAGAACAAGCAGTACTTC. The full variable domain, completed using reference TRBV5-4 and TRBJ2-7, is ETGVTQSPTHLIKTRGQQVTLRCSSQSGHNTVSWYQQALGQGPQFIFQYYREEENGRGNFPPRFSGLQFPNYSSELNVNALELDDSALYLCASSSGRAGLENKQYFGPGTRLTVT.

The chain has TRBV3-1 (or the pseudogene TRBV3-2) and TRBJ1-1, with no clear D. V lost 4 bases, J lost 5 bases, and 8 bases lay in between. The length of the CDR3 is 12 residues. In germline, CDR1 is LGHDT, CDR2 YNNKEL (reference sequence). The CDR3 DNA reads as TGTGCCAGCAGCCCCGGGCATACTGAAGCTTTCTTT. Translation: CASSPGHTEAFF.

This clone was found once. This chain connects TRBV9 to TRBJ2-5, with D hard to call. The CDR3 loop spans 16 amino acids. Germline CDR1 is SGDLS and CDR2 is YYNGEE. Trimming stripped 0 bases from V and 0 bases from J, with 12 bases between. CDR3 sequence: CASSVEGSGYQETQYF. For the CDR3, the DNA is TGTGCCAGCAGCGTAGAGGGCAGTGGGTACCAAGAGACCCAGTACTTC.

V usage is TRBV5-1 and J usage is TRBJ2-1, with D unclear. This CDR3 has 15 amino acids. Trimming took off 4 bases at V and 0 bases at J, with 11 bases between the two ends. Germline V CDR1 and CDR2: SGHRS, YFSETQ. This CDR3 reads CASSAQLGSYNEQFF. The CDR3 coding sequence is TGCGCCAGCAGCGCACAACTGGGCTCCTACAATGAGCAGTTCTTC.

The V and J genes are TRBV6-5 and TRBJ2-1, with 11 bases identical to TRBD2. Unmatched junction bases numbered 5, after V lost 0 bases and J lost 7 bases. Germline V gene lookup returns CDR1 MNHEY and CDR2 SVGAGI. The CDR3 sequence is 16 residues long. CDR3 region: CASSYSLAGEYNEQFF. The CDR3 nucleotides are TGTGCCAGCAGTTACTCACTAGCGGGAGAATATAATGAGCAGTTCTTC.

The chain uses TRBV11-2 and TRBJ2-7; no clear D. Trimming shortened V by 5 bases and J by 3 bases, and 8 bases separated the two germline ends. The germline V gene encodes CDR1 SGHAT and CDR2 FQNNGV. There are 12 residues in the CDR3. For the CDR3, the DNA is TGTGCCAGCAGCGTAAACGGCTACGAGCAGTACTTC. Translating it yields CASSVNGYEQYF.

This clone was seen more than once but under ten times. The chain couples TRBV3-1 (or the pseudogene TRBV3-2) to TRBJ1-1; D not resolved. Per the germline V gene, CDR1 is LGHDT and CDR2 is YNNKEL (reference sequence). V was trimmed by 2 bases and J by 8 bases, leaving 15 bases between them. The CDR3 has 14 residues. CDR3 sequence reads: CASSQFARSNEAFF. DNA for the CDR3: TGTGCCAGCAGCCAATTTGCCAGGTCAAACGAAGCTTTCTTT.